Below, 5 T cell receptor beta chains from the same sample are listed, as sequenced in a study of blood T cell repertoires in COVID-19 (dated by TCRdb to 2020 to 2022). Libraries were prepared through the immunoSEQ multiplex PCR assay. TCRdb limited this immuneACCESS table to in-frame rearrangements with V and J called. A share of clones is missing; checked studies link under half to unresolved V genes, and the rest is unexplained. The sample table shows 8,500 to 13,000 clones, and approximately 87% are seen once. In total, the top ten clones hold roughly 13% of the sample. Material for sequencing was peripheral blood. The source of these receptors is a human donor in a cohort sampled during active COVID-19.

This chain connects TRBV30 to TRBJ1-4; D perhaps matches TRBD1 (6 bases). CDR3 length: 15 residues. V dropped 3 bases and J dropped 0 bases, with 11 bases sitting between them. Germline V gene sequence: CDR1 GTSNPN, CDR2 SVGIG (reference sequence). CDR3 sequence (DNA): TGTGCCTGGAGCGGGGGGCGGACAACTAATGAAAAACTGTTTTTT. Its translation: CAWSGGRTTNEKLFF.

The CDR3 spells CASQREVTSYEQYF. In DNA form, the CDR3 reads TGTGCCAGCCAGCGGGAGGTAACGTCCTACGAGCAGTACTTC. This chain joins TRBV6-5 and TRBJ2-7, with 9 bases matching TRBD2. V shed 8 bases, J shed 1 base, and the junction held 6 bases outside the gene matches. The CDR3 runs to 14 residues. Per the germline V gene, CDR1 is MNHEY and CDR2 is SVGAGI.

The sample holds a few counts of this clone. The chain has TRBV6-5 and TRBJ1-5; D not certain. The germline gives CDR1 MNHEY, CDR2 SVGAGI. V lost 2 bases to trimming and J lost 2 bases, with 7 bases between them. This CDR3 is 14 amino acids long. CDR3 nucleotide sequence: TGTGCCAGCAGTTACGAACGGGGCAATCAGCCCCAGCATTTT. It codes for CASSYERGNQPQHF.

CDR3 in DNA: TGCGCCAGCAGCTTGGCCGGTCAGGGTTCGTGGGATACGCAGTATTTT. This gives the protein CASSLAGQGSWDTQYF. The rearrangement joins TRBV5-1 to TRBJ2-3; TRBD1 is a possible D gene (5 bases). The CDR3 length is 16 residues. CDR1 is SGHRS and CDR2 is YFSETQ in the germline V gene. The ends were cut back, 0 bases at V and 6 bases at J, with 17 bases in the middle.

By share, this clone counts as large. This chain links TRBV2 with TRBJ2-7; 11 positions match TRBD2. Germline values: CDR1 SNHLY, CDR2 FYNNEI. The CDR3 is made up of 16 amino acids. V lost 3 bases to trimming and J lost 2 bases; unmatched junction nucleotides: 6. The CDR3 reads CASSDFRGLAAYEQYF. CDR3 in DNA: TGTGCCAGCAGTGATTTTCGGGGACTAGCGGCCTACGAGCAGTACTTC.